The 29 T cell receptor beta chains given below trace back to one sample, sequenced in a study of human T cells and chemical hapten exposure. Time point given: patch test 1, 2 weeks after DPC sensitization. Sample treatment: therapeutic diphenylcyclopropenone sensitization with weekly scalp DPC. MiXCR, applied by TCRdb to the RACE reads, yields one record per CDR3 protein. The sample includes around 110,000 distinct CDR3 sequences, around 10% of them seen just once. Material: whole blood, obtained in connection with sensitization to the hapten diphenylcyclopropenone (DPC). The origin of the receptors is a woman aged 45-65 years with alopecia areata. Some clones in this sample may be carry-over from other donors' samples.

The chain has TRBV6-2 or TRBV6-3 and TRBJ1-1, with D uncertain. This CDR3 has 13 residues. Deletions cut 6 bases from V and 5 bases from J, with 13 bases between. The germline CDR1 and CDR2 sequences are MNHEY and SVGEGT. As DNA, the CDR3 is TGTGCCAGCAGCCCCGGATACGGAACTGAAGCTTTCTTT. Its protein is CASSPGYGTEAFF.

This rearrangement joins TRBV28 to TRBJ2-7; the D gene is possibly TRBD2 (5 bases). Between the trimmed V and J ends, which lost 11 bases and 4 bases, there was a span of 15 bases. Germline V gene sequence: CDR1 MDHEN, CDR2 SYDVKM. This CDR3 comprises 12 residues. The DNA for the CDR3 is TGTGCCGCGTCGCCTAGCAGGTACGAGCAGTACTTC. This translates into CAASPSRYEQYF.

The sample holds a few counts of this clonotype. The chain combines TRBV11-3 with TRBJ2-7; D is unresolved. Trimming took 1 base from V and 3 from J, leaving 7 bases between them. This CDR3 is 13 amino acids long. Germline V gives CDR1 SGHNT, CDR2 YENEEA. The CDR3, as DNA: TGTGCCAGCAGCTTAGCCGAGAACTACGAGCAGTACTTC. Its protein is CASSLAENYEQYF.

This clonotype has only a few counts. The V call is TRBV7-2, the J call TRBJ1-2; a possible D gene is TRBD1 (5 bases). Trimming took off 2 bases at V and 6 bases at J, with 16 bases between the two ends. Germline values: CDR1 SGHTA, CDR2 FQGNSA. The CDR3 spans 15 residues. The CDR3 DNA sequence: TGTGCCAGCAGCTTACGCAGAGGGGATATTCATGGCTACACCTTC. This gives the protein CASSLRRGDIHGYTF.

The gene calls are TRBV11-2 and TRBJ1-6; no reliable D call. V was clipped by 3 bases and J by 0 bases, with 15 bases between them. Germline CDR1 and CDR2: SGHAT and FQNNGV. The CDR3 sequence is 18 residues long. The DNA of the CDR3 is TGTGCCAGCAGCTTGTTTGGATTCGGGAGCTCCTATAATTCACCCCTCCACTTT. Its protein is CASSLFGFGSSYNSPLHF.

To note about this clonotype: A much more abundant neighbour one base away suggests this may be a read error. V and J are TRBV9 and TRBJ2-7; perhaps TRBD1 as D (6 bases). CDR1 and CDR2 (germline): SGDLS, YYNGEE. The CDR3 length is 15 residues. Trimming removed 4 bases from V and 0 bases from J, with 14 bases in between. The CDR3 sequence is CASSLGDKASYEQYF. The DNA of the CDR3 is TGTGCCAGCAGCCTGGGGGACAAGGCCTCCTACGAGCAGTACTTC. Based on the CDR3 plus reference TRBV9 and TRBJ2-7, the full variable domain is DSGVTQTPKHLITATGQRVTLRCSPRSGDLSVYWYQQSLDQGLQFLIQYYNGEERAKGNILERFSAQQFPDLHSELNLSSLELGDSALYFCASSLGDKASYEQYFGPGTRLTVT.

The chain employs TRBV2 and TRBJ2-3; D unclear. V dropped 4 bases and J dropped 2 bases, with 13 bases sitting between them. Per the germline V gene, CDR1 is SNHLY and CDR2 is FYNNEI. This CDR3 spans 15 amino acids. In DNA, the CDR3 is TGTGCCAGCAGTGTGACCACGGCGGACACAGATACGCAGTATTTT. Translated: CASSVTTADTDTQYF.

This CDR3 is CATAPRDAYNSPLHF. CDR3 bases: TGTGCCACCGCTCCGAGGGACGCGTATAATTCACCCCTCCACTTT. This rearrangement joins TRBV6-2 or TRBV6-3 to TRBJ1-6; a possible D gene is TRBD1 (5 bases). CDR1 is MNHEY and CDR2 is SVGEGT in the germline V gene. The CDR3 runs to 15 residues. The ends were cut back, 10 bases at V and 4 bases at J, with 17 bases in the middle.

This clonotype was found a few times. The genes are TRBV6-5 and TRBJ1-3; D not resolved. Per the germline V gene, CDR1 is MNHEY and CDR2 is SVGAGI. V dropped 4 bases and J dropped 1 base, with 14 bases sitting between them. The CDR3 runs to 16 residues. The CDR3: CASSSESPRSGNTIYF. Written as DNA, the CDR3 is TGTGCCAGCAGTTCCGAATCGCCAAGGTCTGGAAACACCATATATTTT.

This clonotype was picked up a small number of times. The chain couples TRBV2 to TRBJ2-1, with D tentatively TRBD2 (5 bases). Germline CDR1 is SNHLY and CDR2 is FYNNEI. V lost 3 bases and J 1 base, leaving 7 bases between the germline ends. CDR3 length equals 14 residues. DNA of the CDR3: TGTGCCAGCAGTGACAGGAGGTCCTACAATGAGCAGTTCTTC. Translating it yields CASSDRRSYNEQFF.

This clonotype was found many times. The chain links TRBV3-1 to TRBJ2-1; no clear D gene. The germline CDR1 and CDR2 sequences are LGHDT and YNNKEL (reference sequence). The CDR3 sequence is 14 residues long. The germline V and J ends were trimmed by 1 base and 4 bases, with 8 bases remaining between them. This CDR3 is CASSQVGGYNEQFF. CDR3 DNA: TGTGCCAGCAGCCAAGTTGGTGGTTACAATGAGCAGTTCTTC.

This clonotype was counted a few times. V gene TRBV28 combines with J gene TRBJ2-1, with D unresolved. This CDR3 is 15 amino acids long. Germline values: CDR1 MDHEN, CDR2 SYDVKM. V lost 3 bases, J lost 0 bases, and 9 bases lay in between. CDR3 amino acids: CASSLSVGSYNEQFF. The CDR3 bases are TGTGCCAGCAGTTTGTCGGTTGGCTCCTACAATGAGCAGTTCTTC.

This clonotype was counted ten times or more. The chain links TRBV11-2 to TRBJ2-7; the match to TRBD2 covers 14 bases. CDR1 SGHAT and CDR2 FQNNGV come from the germline V gene. The CDR3 runs to 13 residues. The V segment lost 4 bases and the J segment 13 bases; nucleotides outside the gene matches: 6. This CDR3 is CASSYGTSGSPYF. The CDR3 bases are TGTGCCAGCAGCTACGGGACTAGCGGGAGCCCCTACTTC. The full variable domain, rest sourced from reference TRBV11-2 and TRBJ2-7, is EAGVAQSPRYKIIEKRQSVAFWCNPISGHATLYWYQQILGQGPKLLIQFQNNGVVDDSQLPKDRFSAERLKGVDSTLKIQPAKLEDSAVYLCASSYGTSGSPYFGPGTRLTVT.

This clonotype was detected many times. The chain has TRBV28 and TRBJ2-7; D unresolved. The germline V gene has CDR1 MDHEN and CDR2 SYDVKM. CDR3 size: 12 residues. Trimming took off 5 bases at V and 3 bases at J, with 8 bases between the two ends. In DNA form, the CDR3 reads TGTGCCAGCAGTGGGCAGAGCTACGAGCAGTACTTC. This encodes CASSGQSYEQYF. Combining the CDR3 with reference TRBV28 and TRBJ2-7 gives the whole variable domain DVKVTQSSRYLVKRTGEKVFLECVQDMDHENMFWYRQDPGLGLRLIYFSYDVKMKEKGDIPEGYSVSREKKERFSLILESASTNQTSMYLCASSGQSYEQYFGPGTRLTVT.

This clonotype occurred a few times. The CDR3 nucleotides read TGTGCCAGCAGCTCGACTAGGACAGGGAAGAGAACCCAGTACTTC. This translates into CASSSTRTGKRTQYF. This chain links TRBV7-2 with TRBJ2-5; 8 positions match TRBD1. The CDR3 spans 15 residues. The V and J ends lost 4 bases and 8 bases, in that order; junction bases with no gene match: 12. CDR1 is SGHTA, CDR2 FQGNSA, per germline.

Many counts were recorded for this clonotype. This chain joins TRBV2 and TRBJ2-2; D possibly corresponds to TRBD1 (6 bases). The CDR3 spans 15 residues. The germline CDR1 and CDR2 sequences are SNHLY and FYNNEI. V was cut by 3 bases and J by 5 bases, with 13 bases left in between. The CDR3 nucleotides are TGTGCCAGCAGTGATTGGGGGCGGAAAACCGGGGAGCTGTTTTTT. Amino acid sequence: CASSDWGRKTGELFF.

There are a few counts of this clonotype. This rearrangement joins TRBV4-3 to TRBJ2-7; the D call may be TRBD1 or TRBD2 (5 bases each). Per the germline V gene, CDR1 is LGHNA and CDR2 is YSLEER. V shed 0 bases and J shed 7 bases, with 10 bases lying between them. This CDR3 contains 13 residues. The CDR3 region is CASSQDWGSEQYF. The CDR3 nucleotides are TGCGCCAGCAGCCAAGATTGGGGGTCTGAGCAGTACTTC.

The genes are TRBV28 and TRBJ1-2; the D is unclear. CDR1 MDHEN and CDR2 SYDVKM come from the germline V gene. The V end was cut by 2 bases, the J end by 6 bases, with 1 base between. The CDR3 spans 10 residues. The CDR3 spells CASSLHGYTF. The CDR3 coding sequence is TGTGCCAGCAGTTTACATGGCTACACCTTC.

This clonotype has a handful of counts. CDR3 DNA: TGTGCCAGCAGCTCGGACGGCACAGATACGCAGTATTTT. Translating it yields CASSSDGTDTQYF. The chain recombines TRBV7-2 with TRBJ2-3; D uncertain. The germline CDR1 and CDR2 sequences are SGHTA and FQGNSA. V lost 4 bases, J lost 1 base, and 6 bases lay in between. The CDR3 totals 13 residues.

This clonotype was seen ten or more times. This sequence joins TRBV7-8 and TRBJ2-5, with 7 positions matching TRBD1. The V segment lost 4 bases and the J segment 5 bases; nucleotides outside the gene matches: 7. Germline values: CDR1 SGHVS, CDR2 FQNEAQ. This CDR3 contains 14 residues. CDR3 sequence (DNA): TGTGCCAGCAGCTCGGGACAGACCCCGGAGACCCAGTACTTC. Translation: CASSSGQTPETQYF.

The rearrangement uses TRBV7-6 and TRBJ1-5, with 10 bases identical to TRBD1. There are 16 residues in the CDR3. The ends lost 4 bases at V and 4 bases at J; junction bases unmatched: 7. The germline V gene encodes CDR1 SGHVS and CDR2 FNYEAQ. DNA for the CDR3: TGTGCCAGCAGCTCCGGACAGGGGGGCCTTAATCAGCCCCAGCATTTT. Its protein product is CASSSGQGGLNQPQHF.

J is TRBJ2-2 and V is TRBV24-1; D perhaps matches TRBD2 (6 bases). This CDR3 has 15 amino acids. From germline, CDR1 is KGHDR and CDR2 SFDVKD. V was shortened by 3 bases and J by 3 bases, with 10 bases between the two germline ends. As DNA, the CDR3 is TGTGCCACCAGTGATCGCGAGCGGGACACCGGGGAGCTGTTTTTT. It translates to CATSDRERDTGELFF.

The chain couples TRBV28 to TRBJ1-1; D gene unclear. With 1 base removed from V and 7 bases from J, the gap between germline ends came to 10 bases. In germline, CDR1 is MDHEN, CDR2 SYDVKM. The CDR3 consists of 13 residues. The CDR3 DNA sequence: TGTGCCAGCAGTTTATTCTCCGAAGGTGAAGCTTTCTTT. It yields the protein CASSLFSEGEAFF. Full variable domain (outside the CDR3, taken from reference TRBV28 and TRBJ1-1): DVKVTQSSRYLVKRTGEKVFLECVQDMDHENMFWYRQDPGLGLRLIYFSYDVKMKEKGDIPEGYSVSREKKERFSLILESASTNQTSMYLCASSLFSEGEAFFGQGTRLTVV.

This clonotype was found a few times. The chain carries TRBV18 and TRBJ2-1, with unresolved D. This CDR3 comprises 15 residues. Germline loops: CDR1 KGHSH, CDR2 LQKENI. V lost 2 bases, J lost 0 bases, and 8 bases lay in between. CDR3 loop: CASSPGVDSYNEQFF. In nucleotides, the CDR3 is TGTGCCAGCTCACCAGGGGTTGACTCCTACAATGAGCAGTTCTTC.

At least ten counts were recorded for this clonotype. The V call is TRBV19, the J call TRBJ2-3; D possibly uses TRBD1 or TRBD2 (5 bases each). From germline, CDR1 is LNHDA and CDR2 SQIVND (reference sequence). Trimming cost V 4 bases and J 1 base, with 12 bases left between them. The CDR3 length is 15 residues. The CDR3 DNA is TGTGCCAGTAGTACGGCAGGGCGGGGCACAGATACGCAGTATTTT. Translating gives CASSTAGRGTDTQYF. Looking up the rest from reference TRBV19 and TRBJ2-3 gives the full variable domain: DGGITQSPKYLFRKEGQNVTLSCEQNLNHDAMYWYRQDPGQGLRLIYYSQIVNDFQKGDIAEGYSVSREKKESFPLTVTSAQKNPTAFYLCASSTAGRGTDTQYFGPGTRLTVL.

This clonotype was observed a handful of times. The chain joins TRBV12-3 or TRBV12-4 to TRBJ1-2, with 8 bases fitting TRBD1. V shed 4 bases and J 8 bases; nucleotides not matched to a gene: 12. CDR3 size: 15 residues. CDR3 nucleotides: TGTGCCAGCAGTTCCCCGACAGGGGAGTCAGAGGGCTACACCTTC. Protein: CASSSPTGESEGYTF.

V gene TRBV6-2 or TRBV6-3 combines with J gene TRBJ2-3, with TRBD1 matching over 10 bases. CDR1 is MNHEY and CDR2 is SVGEGT in the germline V gene. The CDR3 covers 16 residues. Trimming cost V 5 bases and J 4 bases; bases outside gene matches: 9. The DNA for the CDR3 is TGTGCCAGCAGTGAAGGACAGGGGGTGGTCCCAGATACGCAGTATTTT. Protein sequence: CASSEGQGVVPDTQYF.

This clonotype has only a few counts. This chain uses TRBV28 with TRBJ2-7; 7 bases map to TRBD2. CDR1 is MDHEN, CDR2 SYDVKM, per germline. V was pared by 1 base and J by 5 bases, with 11 bases of the junction left unmatched. The length of the CDR3 is 16 residues. The CDR3 DNA reads TGTGCCAGCAGTTTATCTTTCGGACTAGTATACAACGAGCAGTACTTC. Its translation: CASSLSFGLVYNEQYF.

The rearrangement links TRBV5-1 to TRBJ1-2; D not resolved. Germline V gives CDR1 SGHRS, CDR2 YFSETQ. V was cut by 0 bases and J by 5 bases, with 11 bases left in between. CDR3 length equals 14 residues. The CDR3 is CASSLDGGEYGYTF. The CDR3 coding sequence is TGCGCCAGCAGCTTGGACGGCGGCGAGTATGGCTACACCTTC.